The subject of this entry is one T cell receptor beta chain. Its antigen is as yet unknown. This sample's TCRbeta library carried unique molecular identifier barcodes. TCRdb itself ran the PCR reads through MiXCR, one entry per CDR3 protein. Seen here are a few hundred thousand distinct CDR3 sequences, 20% to 30% observed once, and the top ten hold approximately 33%. The ends were cut back, 5 bases at V and 4 bases at J, with 14 bases in the middle. Looked up from germline, CDR1 is SQVTM and CDR2 is ANQGSEA. CDR3 length equals 14 residues. This entry belongs to a study of T-cell reconstitution after alpha-beta-depleted transplantation in children. The study, taken as a whole, reports: Hyperexpanded clones declined; after one year, newly produced T cells mostly supplied diversity. Elevated TCRbeta diversity at day 60 was traced, in some patients, to surviving recipient T cells and thymic progenitors.

The input for sequencing was PBMCs, taken before TCRalphabeta/CD19-depleted stem cell transplant. The rearrangement joins TRBV29-1 to TRBJ1-4; the D gene is possibly TRBD1 (6 bases). This receptor was taken from a boy in the first two years of life with Wiskott-Aldrich syndrome, due to receive a stem cell transplant. CDR3 loop: CSVSGAEGNEKLFF. The CDR3 bases are TGCAGCGTTTCAGGGGCGGAGGGTAATGAAAAACTGTTTTTT.